This record looks at one TCR beta chain sequence and its context. The antigen this receptor binds is unknown. Base qualities are missing; no much larger clone stands one base away. TCRbeta CDR3 regions were amplified from genomic DNA using the immunoSEQ Assay, a bias-controlled multiplex PCR. Under the source paper's analysis protocol: Within the assay, amplification of reference gene primers was used to estimate how many nucleated cells each sample contained. Sequence reads were collapsed and filtered to measure the absolute abundance of every unique TCRbeta CDR3 rearrangement. For each sample, productive Simpson clonality was calculated as the square root of Simpson's diversity index over productive rearrangements. TCRdb took over this immuneACCESS table, retaining in-frame rearrangements with V and J assigned. Such tables are incomplete; in checked studies, under half of the missing clones stem from an unresolved V gene, and the remainder is unexplained. V and J calls and clone size follow that table, whereas D and trimming were derived from the DNA. This sample lists 350,000 to 450,000 clones; around 92% were detected once. The ten largest clones add up to about 1.2% of the sample.

This entry comes from a study of blood T cell repertoires in COVID-19 (dated by TCRdb to the early 2020s). General notes on the study: Collaborator samples came from the United States, Italy and Spain and covered acute and convalescent phases of COVID-19. The material from the prospective study consisted of cDNA or gDNA derived from T cells, B-cell-depleted T cells, or PBMCs. Deeply sampled blood TCRbeta repertoires from subjects exposed to, actively infected with, or recovered from COVID-19 were included in the dataset. The repertoires were made available in a free public database intended to serve as a resource for research on the immune response to SARS-CoV-2. The samples were drawn from the first 160 participants of the ongoing ImmuneRACE study and from more than 1,000 subjects provided by 6 global collaborators. A de-identified subject ID, COVID-19 status, age in years and sex were almost always included in the sample metadata. Where available, HLA class I and class II types were obtained from metadata supplied by the sample provider rather than from assay-based typing.

Whole blood was collected in K2EDTA tubes by collaborating institutions according to the institutions' own protocols. For TCRbeta analysis, collaborators shipped samples as frozen whole blood, isolated PBMCs, or DNA extracted from either of those sample types. The research as a whole found: The quantity of clinical and demographic metadata differed by source and by participant and was supplied without curation.

The sequence derives from a man between 35 and 55 years old with acute or convalescent COVID-19. Sequencing was done on a sample of peripheral blood.

At the DNA level, the sequence is TGCGCCAGCAGCTATAGGACAGGGGGTGTCTACGAGCAGTACTTC. The encoded protein is CASSYRTGGVYEQYF. The chain joins TRBV4-1 to TRBJ2-7; 10 middle bases align to TRBD1. V and J are trimmed by 5 bases and 3 bases, and the gene matches miss 7 bases of the junction. The germline V gene supplies CDR1 MGHRA and CDR2 YSYEKL. From the cysteine through the phenylalanine, the CDR3 covers 15 amino acids. Only CDR3 DNA is held: 45 bases, read in frame from base 1.